The rows below give T cell receptor beta chains drawn from one sample of a study of T cell responses to AZD1222 COVID-19 vaccine. TCRdb's copy holds only in-frame clones and misses some; the assay was immunoSEQ multiplex PCR. Of 95,000 to 150,000 clones detected, about 92% appear once; the ten largest clones hold 7.9%. The source was peripheral blood, collected 28 days after the second AZD1222 dose. The receptor set was obtained from an adult who received the AZD1222 COVID-19 vaccine. Each CDR3 is given with its conserved first and last residue. For some rows the clone size is stated as once, few or many, or as a class when expanded; others skip it.

>NA|TRBJ2-7|TRBV15
CATSSLGTGLSGLREQYF
>NA|TRBJ1-2|TRBV7-2
CASSLPKPGWGYTF
>NA|TRBJ1-1|TRBV19
CASRTGSEAFF
>NA|TRBJ1-3|TRBV19
CASSSPRDGNSGNTIYF
>NA|TRBJ1-1|TRBV3-1/TRBV3-2
CASKGRGIPEAFF
>once|TRBJ1-3|TRBV11-3
CASSDGGTIYF
>few|TRBJ2-5|TRBV15
CATRRRGEIQETQYF
>few|TRBJ2-7|TRBV28
CASSYLAGGTTYEQYF
>NA|TRBJ2-3|TRBV2
CASSEWGTSTDTQYF
>NA|TRBJ1-4|TRBV3-1/TRBV3-2
CASSQGGIGEKLFF
>NA|TRBJ1-4|TRBV19
CASSGQGGYEKLFF
>NA|TRBJ2-2|TRBV12-3/TRBV12-4
CASSLVGSGELFF
>once|TRBJ2-7|TRBV27
CASDSSGDLYEQYF
>NA|TRBJ1-1|TRBV20-1
CSAISGNEAFF
>NA|TRBJ1-5|TRBV27
CASSPYSGSQEPQHF
>NA|TRBJ1-3|TRBV28
CASSLWGQPSSGNTIYF
>NA|TRBJ1-2|TRBV6-5
CASSWGSNYGYTF
>NA|TRBJ1-2|TRBV28
CASRSNRGGYGYTF
>NA|TRBJ1-1|TRBV6-6
CASMREKFTEAFF
>NA|TRBJ1-3|TRBV11-3
CASSLGPGAGNTIYF
>NA|TRBJ1-2|TRBV19
CASSLPGNYGYTF
>NA|TRBJ2-5|TRBV28
CASSRGTNQETQYF